These 23 T cell receptor beta chains were sequenced from one sample in a study of T cell repertoires in cytomegalovirus infection. TCRdb re-called the reads through MiXCR, storing one row per CDR3 protein. The sample lists about 480,000 distinct CDR3 sequences, 25% to 35% occurring once. Their target antigens are unknown. Sequences were derived from cultured PBMCs, sampled from culture after CMV antigen stimulation. The receptors were gathered from a human donor in good health (CMV status not recorded). Some clones in this sample may be carry-over from other donors' samples.

In its sample, this clonotype was seen a few times. The rearrangement joins TRBV27 to TRBJ2-3; TRBD1 is a possible D gene (7 bases). Germline V gives CDR1 MNHEY, CDR2 SMNVEV (reference sequence). V was cut by 5 bases and J by 6 bases, with 21 bases left in between. This CDR3 spans 16 amino acids. CDR3 sequence reads: CASSTTRGVPLDTQYF. CDR3 in DNA: TGTGCCAGCAGTACCACCAGGGGGGTTCCGCTGGATACGCAGTATTTT.

This clonotype was picked up many times. J is TRBJ2-7 and V is TRBV7-2; D is unclear. This CDR3 has 13 amino acids. Trimming pared 0 bases from V and 2 bases from J, leaving 5 bases between. Germline values: CDR1 SGHTA, CDR2 FQGNSA. Here the CDR3 DNA reads TGTGCCAGCAGCTTAGCGGGGACCTACGAGCAGTACTTC. Its translation is CASSLAGTYEQYF.

The chain joins TRBV28 to TRBJ2-7; D perhaps matches TRBD1 (6 bases). Per the germline V gene, CDR1 is MDHEN and CDR2 is SYDVKM. The length of the CDR3 is 15 residues. The germline V and J ends were trimmed by 5 bases and 0 bases, with 14 bases remaining between them. CDR3 in amino acids: CASSLKRTASYEQYF. CDR3 DNA: TGTGCCAGCAGTCTGAAGCGGACAGCCTCCTACGAGCAGTACTTC.

The DNA of the CDR3 is TGTGCCAGCAGCCAACAGCTTAATGAAAAACTGTTTTTT. Its translation: CASSQQLNEKLFF. The chain joins TRBV3-1 to TRBJ1-4; the D is unclear. The CDR3 covers 13 residues. Trimming took 2 bases from V and 4 from J, leaving 5 bases between them. Per the germline V gene, CDR1 is LGHDT and CDR2 is YNNKEL (reference sequence).

The chain carries TRBV12-3 or TRBV12-4 and TRBJ1-4, with no clear D. This CDR3 has 14 amino acids. Deletions cut 2 bases from V and 5 bases from J, with 9 bases between. This CDR3 is CASSLRSPNEKLFF. CDR3 nucleotides: TGTGCCAGCAGTTTACGTAGCCCCAATGAAAAACTGTTTTTT.

V is TRBV7-2 and J is TRBJ2-5; a possible D gene is TRBD2 (6 bases). The germline V gene has CDR1 SGHTA and CDR2 FQGNSA. CDR3 length equals 14 residues. Trimming removed 3 bases at V and 4 bases at J, with 12 bases between. DNA of the CDR3: TGTGCCAGCAGCTTCAGGCCAGCGGGAGAGACCCAGTACTTC. This translates into CASSFRPAGETQYF.

V gene TRBV6-2 or TRBV6-3 combines with J gene TRBJ2-1; 13 bases match TRBD2. The CDR3 has 16 amino acids. V was pared by 4 bases and J by 7 bases, with 7 bases of the junction left unmatched. Germline CDR1 MNHEY, CDR2 SVGEGT. The chain's CDR3 is CASSSLTSGRNNEQFF. DNA for the CDR3: TGTGCCAGCAGTTCCCTGACTAGCGGGAGGAATAATGAGCAGTTCTTC.

The J gene is TRBJ2-5, the V gene TRBV7-2; no clear D gene. Germline assignment: CDR1 SGHTA and CDR2 FQGNSA. Trimming cost V 2 bases and J 0 bases, with 7 bases left between them. The CDR3 is 14 residues long. CDR3 nucleotide sequence: TGTGCCAGCAGCTTAACAAGAAACCAAGAGACCCAGTACTTC. Amino acids: CASSLTRNQETQYF.

V gene TRBV11-2 combines with J gene TRBJ2-1; 10 positions match TRBD2. Germline V gene data show CDR1 as SGHAT and CDR2 as FQNNGV. J gave up 9 bases and V 0 bases, and 11 bases lay outside the gene matches. This CDR3 contains 17 residues. In nucleotides, the CDR3 is TGTGCCAGCAGCTTAGATGGAGTAGCGGGAGGCCGGGGTGAGCAGTTCTTC. It codes for CASSLDGVAGGRGEQFF.

The chain joins TRBV18 to TRBJ2-1; 8 bases match TRBD1. Per germline, CDR1 KGHSH and CDR2 LQKENI. Trimming at V came to 2 bases and at J to 5 bases, leaving 2 bases not matched to a gene. The CDR3 covers 14 residues. CDR3: CASSPWDRNNEQFF. The CDR3 nucleotides read TGTGCCAGCTCACCATGGGACAGGAACAATGAGCAGTTCTTC.

With regard to this clonotype: Germline is not matched at one junction end, which may reflect a read error. The chain employs TRBV7-2 and TRBJ2-1; 9 positions match TRBD2. Germline values: CDR1 SGHTA, CDR2 FQGNSA. This CDR3 has 18 amino acids. The CDR3: CASSMWSLGLAGQNEQFF. The CDR3 DNA reads as TGTGCCAGCAGCATGTGGAGCCTGGGGCTAGCGGGGCAAAATGAGCAGTTTTTC.

There are a few counts of this clonotype. The chain combines TRBV29-1 with TRBJ1-1; D remains ambiguous. The CDR3 spans 14 residues. The germline CDR1 and CDR2 sequences are SQVTM and ANQGSEA. Trimming removed 4 bases at V and 2 bases at J, with 14 bases between. The CDR3 DNA reads as TGCAGCGTTGTGACTGACGAAACCAACACTGAAGCTTTCTTT. Translated, it gives CSVVTDETNTEAFF.

The V gene is TRBV12-3 or TRBV12-4, the J gene TRBJ2-1; D gene ambiguous. Trimming stripped 6 bases from V and 0 bases from J, with 6 bases between. The CDR3 covers 13 residues. CDR3 loop: CASRSNSYNEQFF. The CDR3 DNA reads TGTGCCAGCAGGTCGAACTCCTACAATGAGCAGTTCTTC.

This chain links TRBV24-1 with TRBJ2-1, with TRBD1 identical over 7 bases. J gave up 6 bases and V 4 bases, and 11 bases lay outside the gene matches. This CDR3 has 16 residues. The germline gives CDR1 KGHDR, CDR2 SFDVKD. CDR3 DNA: TGTGCCACCAGTGACGCGACAGGGCGTCGCCCCAATGAGCAGTTCTTC. Translation gives CATSDATGRRPNEQFF.

This chain uses TRBV6-5 with TRBJ2-3; 8 bases agree with TRBD2. J gave up 6 bases and V 8 bases, and 10 bases lay outside the gene matches. The CDR3 spans 14 residues. CDR1 MNHEY and CDR2 SVGAGI come from the germline V gene. The CDR3, as DNA: TGTGCCAGCGGGAAACGGAGCGGGAGTGATACGCAGTATTTT. It is translated as CASGKRSGSDTQYF.

This chain links TRBV5-4 with TRBJ1-6; D is ambiguous. The length of the CDR3 is 15 residues. Trimming left V 0 bases short and J 5 bases short, with 9 bases between. Per the germline V gene, CDR1 is SGHNT and CDR2 is YYREEE (reference sequence). In DNA, the CDR3 is TGTGCCAGCAGCTTGGCCGGACGAGATAATTCACCCCTCCACTTT. Its protein is CASSLAGRDNSPLHF. Based on the CDR3 plus reference TRBV5-4 and TRBJ1-6, the full variable domain is ETGVTQSPTHLIKTRGQQVTLRCSSQSGHNTVSWYQQALGQGPQFIFQYYREEENGRGNFPPRFSGLQFPNYSSELNVNALELDDSALYLCASSLAGRDNSPLHFGNGTRLTVT.

V gene TRBV6-4 combines with J gene TRBJ2-1; 9 nucleotides align to TRBD1. The CDR3 spans 15 residues. The ends lost 5 bases at V and 2 bases at J; junction bases unmatched: 4. The V gene's germline CDR1 is MRHNA and CDR2 SNTAGT. CDR3 nucleotides: TGTGCCAGCAGTAAGACAGGGGGGACCTACAATGAGCAGTTCTTC. This sequence encodes CASSKTGGTYNEQFF.

The sample holds a few counts of this clonotype. CDR3 region: CATSRDRQGQETQYF. CDR3 bases: TGTGCCACCAGCAGAGATCGTCAGGGCCAAGAGACCCAGTACTTC. The V call is TRBV15, the J call TRBJ2-5; the D gene is possibly TRBD1 (5 bases). The CDR3 runs 15 residues. The germline V gene encodes CDR1 LNHNV and CDR2 YYDKDF (reference sequence). Trimming pared 0 bases from V and 1 base from J, leaving 9 bases between.

This clonotype was seen a few times. V and J are TRBV14 and TRBJ2-2, with D possibly matching TRBD1 (5 bases). Germline V gives CDR1 SGHDN, CDR2 FVKESK. This CDR3 has 14 residues. Trimming removed 0 bases at V and 6 bases at J, with 8 bases between. The CDR3 region is CASSQEQVAGELFF. CDR3 in DNA: TGTGCCAGCAGCCAAGAACAGGTGGCCGGGGAGCTGTTTTTT.

At least ten counts were recorded for this clonotype. V is TRBV12-3 or TRBV12-4 and J is TRBJ1-2, with unresolved D. This CDR3 is 11 amino acids long. Trimming took 5 bases from V and 8 from J, leaving 9 bases between them. Here the CDR3 DNA reads TGTGCCAGCAGTCGACAAGAGGGCTACACCTTC. It is translated as CASSRQEGYTF.

The chain has TRBV15 and TRBJ2-7; D perhaps matches TRBD2 (5 bases). In germline, CDR1 is LNHNV, CDR2 YYDKDF (reference sequence). The V gene lost 0 bases and the J gene lost 9 bases, with 12 bases spanning the gap. The CDR3 contains 13 residues. The CDR3 nucleotides are TGTGCCACCAGCAGAGATCTGCGGGCGGGGCAGTACGTC. It yields the protein CATSRDLRAGQYV.

This clonotype was picked up one time. One end of the junction is discordant with germline, which a read error may explain. This chain joins TRBV7-2 and TRBJ2-7; tentative D call: TRBD2 (6 bases). This CDR3 region has 11 residues. Germline-derived CDR1 and CDR2 are SGHTA and FQGNSA. The CDR3 DNA is TGTGCCAGCAGCCTAGCTAGCGCGCAGTACTTC. This encodes CASSLASAQYF.

This clonotype was observed a few times. CDR3 protein: CASSLVSNNEQFF. For the CDR3, the DNA is TGTGCCAGCAGCTTAGTATCGAACAATGAGCAGTTCTTC. The chain has TRBV7-8 and TRBJ2-1; D call uncertain. Germline loops: CDR1 SGHVS, CDR2 FQNEAQ. V lost 1 base, J lost 5 bases, and 6 bases lay in between. This CDR3 contains 13 residues.